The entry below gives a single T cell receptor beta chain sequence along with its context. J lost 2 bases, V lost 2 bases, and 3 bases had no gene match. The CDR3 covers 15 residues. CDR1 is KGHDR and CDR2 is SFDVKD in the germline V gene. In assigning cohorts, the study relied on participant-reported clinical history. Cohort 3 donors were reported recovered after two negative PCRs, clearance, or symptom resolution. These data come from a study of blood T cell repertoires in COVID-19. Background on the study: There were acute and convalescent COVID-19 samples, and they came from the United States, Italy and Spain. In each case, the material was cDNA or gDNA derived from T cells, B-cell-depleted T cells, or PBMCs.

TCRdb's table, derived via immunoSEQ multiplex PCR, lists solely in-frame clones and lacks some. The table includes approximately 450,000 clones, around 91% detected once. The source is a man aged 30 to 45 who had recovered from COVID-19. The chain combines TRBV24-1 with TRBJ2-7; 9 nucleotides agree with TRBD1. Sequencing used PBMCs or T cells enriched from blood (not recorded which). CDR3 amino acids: CATSDSRTGAYEQYF. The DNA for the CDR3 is TGTGCCACCAGTGATTCCCGGACAGGGGCCTACGAGCAGTACTTC.